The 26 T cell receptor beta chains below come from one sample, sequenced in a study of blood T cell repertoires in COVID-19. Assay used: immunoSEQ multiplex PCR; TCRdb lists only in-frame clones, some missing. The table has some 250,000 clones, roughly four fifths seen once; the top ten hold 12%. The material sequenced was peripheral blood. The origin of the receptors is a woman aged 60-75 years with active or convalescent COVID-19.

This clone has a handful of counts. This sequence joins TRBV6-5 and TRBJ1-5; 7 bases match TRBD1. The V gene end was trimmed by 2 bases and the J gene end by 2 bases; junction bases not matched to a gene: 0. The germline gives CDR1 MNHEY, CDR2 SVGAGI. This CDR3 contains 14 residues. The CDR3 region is CASSYDRGNQPQHF. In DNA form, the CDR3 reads TGTGCCAGCAGTTACGACAGGGGCAATCAGCCCCAGCATTTT.

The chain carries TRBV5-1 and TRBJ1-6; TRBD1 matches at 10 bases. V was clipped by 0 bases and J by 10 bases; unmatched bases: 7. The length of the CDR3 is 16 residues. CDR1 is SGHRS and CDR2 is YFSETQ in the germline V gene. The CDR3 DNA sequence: TGCGCCAGCAGCTTGGTAGGACAGGGGGTCGGCTCACCCCTCCACTTT. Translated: CASSLVGQGVGSPLHF.

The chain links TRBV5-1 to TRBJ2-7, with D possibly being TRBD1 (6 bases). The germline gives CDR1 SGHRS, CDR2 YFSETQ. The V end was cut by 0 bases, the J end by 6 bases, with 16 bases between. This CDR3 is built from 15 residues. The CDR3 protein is CASSLVDQQGSEQYF. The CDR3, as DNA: TGCGCCAGCAGCTTGGTTGACCAACAGGGCTCCGAGCAGTACTTC.

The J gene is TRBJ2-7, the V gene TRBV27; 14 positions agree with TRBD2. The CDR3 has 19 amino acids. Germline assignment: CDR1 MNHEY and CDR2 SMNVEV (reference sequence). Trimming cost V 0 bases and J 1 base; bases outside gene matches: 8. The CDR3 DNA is TGTGCCAGCAGTTTATCGCCCCCCGGGACTAGCGGGGGATCCTACGAGCAGTACTTC. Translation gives CASSLSPPGTSGGSYEQYF.

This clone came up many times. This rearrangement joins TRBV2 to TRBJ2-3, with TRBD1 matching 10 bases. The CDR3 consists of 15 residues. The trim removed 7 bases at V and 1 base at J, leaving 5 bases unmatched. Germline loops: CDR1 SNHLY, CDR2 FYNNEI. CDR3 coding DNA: TGTGCCAGCAATTTGGGACAGGGGCGCACAGATACGCAGTATTTT. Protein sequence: CASNLGQGRTDTQYF.

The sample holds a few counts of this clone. This CDR3 is CAWTKGANTEAFF. Written as DNA, the CDR3 is TGTGCCTGGACAAAAGGGGCGAACACTGAAGCTTTCTTT. The chain links TRBV30 to TRBJ1-1, with D tentatively TRBD1 (5 bases). Germline lookup yields CDR1 GTSNPN and CDR2 SVGIG (reference sequence). The CDR3 extends over 13 amino acids. Deletions cut 4 bases from V and 1 base from J, with 10 bases between. The entire variable domain, with the rest obtained from reference TRBV30 and TRBJ1-1, is as follows: SQTIHQWPATLVQPVGSPLSLECTVEGTSNPNLYWYRQAAGRGLQLLFYSVGIGQISSEVPQNLSASRPQDRQFILSSKKLLLSDSGFYLCAWTKGANTEAFFGQGTRLTVV.

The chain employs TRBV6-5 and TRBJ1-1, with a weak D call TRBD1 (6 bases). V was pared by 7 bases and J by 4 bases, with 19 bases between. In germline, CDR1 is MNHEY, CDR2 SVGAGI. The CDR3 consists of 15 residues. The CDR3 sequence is CASIRGGQGGTEAFF. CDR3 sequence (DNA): TGTGCCAGCATCAGGGGAGGGCAGGGTGGCACTGAAGCTTTCTTT.

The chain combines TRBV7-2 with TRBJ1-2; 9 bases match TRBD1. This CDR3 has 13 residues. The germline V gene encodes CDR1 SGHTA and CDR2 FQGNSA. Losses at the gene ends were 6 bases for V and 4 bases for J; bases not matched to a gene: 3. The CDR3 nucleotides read TGTGCCAGCAGGAGGACAGGGGTCTATGGCTACACCTTC. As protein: CASRRTGVYGYTF.

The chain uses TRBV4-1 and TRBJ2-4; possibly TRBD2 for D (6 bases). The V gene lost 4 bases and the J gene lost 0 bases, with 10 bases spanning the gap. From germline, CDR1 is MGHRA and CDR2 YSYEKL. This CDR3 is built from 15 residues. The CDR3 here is CASSPLGLAKNIQYF. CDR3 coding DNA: TGCGCCAGCAGCCCTCTGGGACTAGCCAAAAACATTCAGTACTTC.

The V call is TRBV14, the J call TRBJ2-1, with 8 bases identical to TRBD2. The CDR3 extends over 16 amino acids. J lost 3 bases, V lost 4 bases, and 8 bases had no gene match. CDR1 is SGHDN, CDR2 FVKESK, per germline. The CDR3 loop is CASSLTGLAFYNEQFF. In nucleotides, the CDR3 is TGTGCCAGCAGCCTGACAGGACTAGCTTTCTACAATGAGCAGTTCTTC.

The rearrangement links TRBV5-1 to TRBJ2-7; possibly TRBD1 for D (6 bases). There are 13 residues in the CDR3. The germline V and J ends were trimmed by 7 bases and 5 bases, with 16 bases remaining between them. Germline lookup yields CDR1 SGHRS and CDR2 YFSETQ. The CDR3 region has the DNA TGCGCCAGCCTCAGGGGCGGTGGACACGAGCAGTACTTC. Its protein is CASLRGGGHEQYF.

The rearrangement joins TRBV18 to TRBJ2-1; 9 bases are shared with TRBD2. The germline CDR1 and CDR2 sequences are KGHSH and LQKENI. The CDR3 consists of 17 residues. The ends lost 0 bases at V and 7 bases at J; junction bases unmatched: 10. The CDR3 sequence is CASSPPYGGGGRNEQFF. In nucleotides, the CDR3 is TGTGCCAGCTCACCACCGTATGGCGGGGGGGGGCGGAATGAGCAGTTCTTC.

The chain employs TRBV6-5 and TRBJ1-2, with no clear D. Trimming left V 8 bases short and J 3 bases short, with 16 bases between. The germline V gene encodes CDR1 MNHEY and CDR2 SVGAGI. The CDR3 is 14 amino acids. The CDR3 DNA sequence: TGTGCCAGCTCATCCGCGCTCCACTACTATGGCTACACCTTC. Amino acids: CASSSALHYYGYTF.

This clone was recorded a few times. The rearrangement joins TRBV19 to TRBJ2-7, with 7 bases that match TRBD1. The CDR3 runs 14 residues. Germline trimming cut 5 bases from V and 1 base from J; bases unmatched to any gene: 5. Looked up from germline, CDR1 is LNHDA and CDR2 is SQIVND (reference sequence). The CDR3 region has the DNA TGTGCCAGTAGTCCCGGGACAGCGTCCTACGAGCAGTACTTC. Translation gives CASSPGTASYEQYF. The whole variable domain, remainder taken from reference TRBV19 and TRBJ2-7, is DGGITQSPKYLFRKEGQNVTLSCEQNLNHDAMYWYRQDPGQGLRLIYYSQIVNDFQKGDIAEGYSVSREKKESFPLTVTSAQKNPTAFYLCASSPGTASYEQYFGPGTRLTVT.

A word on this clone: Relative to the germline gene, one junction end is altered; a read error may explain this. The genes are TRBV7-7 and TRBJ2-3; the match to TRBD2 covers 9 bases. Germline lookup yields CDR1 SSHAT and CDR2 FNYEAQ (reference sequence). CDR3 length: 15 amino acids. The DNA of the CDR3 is TGTGCTAGCAGCCGTAGCGGGGGAAGCACAGATACGCAGTATTTT. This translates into CASSRSGGSTDTQYF. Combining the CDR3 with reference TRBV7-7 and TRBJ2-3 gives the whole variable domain GAGVSQSPRYKVTKRGQDVTLRCDPISSHATLYWYQQALGQGPEFLTYFNYEAQPDKSGLPSDRFSAERPEGSISTLTIQRTEQRDSAMYRCASSRSGGSTDTQYFGPGTRLTVL.

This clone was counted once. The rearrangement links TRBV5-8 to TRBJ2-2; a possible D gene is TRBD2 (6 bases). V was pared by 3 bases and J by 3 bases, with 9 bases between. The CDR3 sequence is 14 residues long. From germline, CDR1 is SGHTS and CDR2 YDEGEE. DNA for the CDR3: TGTGCCAGCAGCTGGAGGGTTCACACCGGGGAGCTGTTTTTT. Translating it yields CASSWRVHTGELFF.

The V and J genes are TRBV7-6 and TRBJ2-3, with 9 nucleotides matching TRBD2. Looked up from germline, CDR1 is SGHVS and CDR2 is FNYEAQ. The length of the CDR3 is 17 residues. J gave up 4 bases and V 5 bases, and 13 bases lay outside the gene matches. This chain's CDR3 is CASSPLAGGSGADTQYF. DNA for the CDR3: TGTGCCAGCAGCCCCCTTGCGGGGGGGAGTGGGGCAGATACGCAGTATTTT. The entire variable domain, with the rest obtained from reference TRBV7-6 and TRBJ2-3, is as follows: GAGVSQSPRYKVTKRGQDVALRCDPISGHVSLYWYRQALGQGPEFLTYFNYEAQQDKSGLPNDRFSAERPEGSISTLTIQRTEQRDSAMYRCASSPLAGGSGADTQYFGPGTRLTVL.

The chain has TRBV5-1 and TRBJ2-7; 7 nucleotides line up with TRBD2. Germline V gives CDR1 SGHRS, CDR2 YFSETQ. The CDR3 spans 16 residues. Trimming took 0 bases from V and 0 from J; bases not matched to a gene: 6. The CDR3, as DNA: TGCGCCAGCAGCTTGGGCCCTAGCGGCTCCTCCTACGAGCAGTACTTC. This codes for CASSLGPSGSSYEQYF.

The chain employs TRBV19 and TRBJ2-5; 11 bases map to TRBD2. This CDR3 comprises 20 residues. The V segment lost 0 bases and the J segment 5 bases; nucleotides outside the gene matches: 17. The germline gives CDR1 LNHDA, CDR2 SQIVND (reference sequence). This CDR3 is CASSIDGRLAGRPSRETQYF. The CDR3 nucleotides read TGTGCCAGTAGTATAGATGGGCGACTAGCGGGGCGACCTTCGCGGGAGACCCAGTACTTC.

The CDR3 DNA reads as TGTGCCAGCAGTTACGTTGACATGGCTCGCACAGATACGCAGTATTTT. Translating gives CASSYVDMARTDTQYF. The chain uses TRBV6-2 or TRBV6-3 and TRBJ2-3, with unresolved D. The CDR3 loop spans 16 amino acids. Trimming removed 2 bases at V and 1 base at J, with 13 bases between. Germline V gene sequence: CDR1 MNHEY, CDR2 SVGEGT.

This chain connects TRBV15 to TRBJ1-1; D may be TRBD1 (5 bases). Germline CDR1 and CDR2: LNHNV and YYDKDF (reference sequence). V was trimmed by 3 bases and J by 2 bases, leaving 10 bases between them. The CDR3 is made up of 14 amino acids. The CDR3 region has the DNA TGTGCCACCAGCAGCCCGACAGTTAACACTGAAGCTTTCTTT. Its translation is CATSSPTVNTEAFF.

For the CDR3, the DNA is TGTGCCTGCCCTTCTGGGGCGGGGGGGGCAGATACGCAGTATTTT. Amino acid sequence: CACPSGAGGADTQYF. This chain connects TRBV30 to TRBJ2-3; the match to TRBD2 covers 9 bases. In germline, CDR1 is GTSNPN, CDR2 SVGIG (reference sequence). Trimming removed 6 bases from V and 4 bases from J; junction bases left unmatched: 11. The CDR3 has 15 residues.

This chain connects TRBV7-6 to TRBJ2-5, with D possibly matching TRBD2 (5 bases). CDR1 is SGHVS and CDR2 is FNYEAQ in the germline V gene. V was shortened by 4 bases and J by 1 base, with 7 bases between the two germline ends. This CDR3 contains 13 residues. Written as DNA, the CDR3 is TGTGCCAGCAGCTCGGGGTTCCAAGAGACCCAGTACTTC. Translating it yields CASSSGFQETQYF.

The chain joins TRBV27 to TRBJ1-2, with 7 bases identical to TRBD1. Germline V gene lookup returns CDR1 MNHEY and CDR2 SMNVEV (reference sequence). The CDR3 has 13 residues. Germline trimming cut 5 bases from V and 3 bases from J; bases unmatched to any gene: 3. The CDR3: CASSTTGDYGYTF. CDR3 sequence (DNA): TGTGCCAGCAGTACAACAGGGGACTATGGCTACACCTTC.

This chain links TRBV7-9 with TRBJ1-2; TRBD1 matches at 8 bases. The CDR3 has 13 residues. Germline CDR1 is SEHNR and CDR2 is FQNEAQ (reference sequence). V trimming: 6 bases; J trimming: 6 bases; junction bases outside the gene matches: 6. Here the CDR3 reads CASSKQGGDGYTF. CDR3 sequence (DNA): TGTGCCAGCAGTAAACAGGGGGGAGATGGCTACACCTTC.

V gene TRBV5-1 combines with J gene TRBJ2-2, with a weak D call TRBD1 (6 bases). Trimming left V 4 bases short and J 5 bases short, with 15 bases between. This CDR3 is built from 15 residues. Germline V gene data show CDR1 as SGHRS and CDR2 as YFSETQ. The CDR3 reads CASSLSGTTTGELFF. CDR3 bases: TGCGCCAGCAGCCTTAGTGGGACAACGACCGGGGAGCTGTTTTTT. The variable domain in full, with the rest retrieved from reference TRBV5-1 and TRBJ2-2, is KAGVTQTPRYLIKTRGQQVTLSCSPISGHRSVSWYQQTPGQGLQFLFEYFSETQRNKGNFPGRFSGRQFSNSRSEMNVSTLELGDSALYLCASSLSGTTTGELFFGEGSRLTVL.